This T cell receptor beta chain is drawn from a study of cytomegalovirus exposure and HLA in healthy donors. Overall study: The 120 validation repertoires matched the approximately 700 first-cohort repertoires in platform, a later analysis reported.

The donors were members of the validation cohort, which comprised 90 to 150 subjects and was separate from the first cohort of roughly 700 subjects. V lost 4 bases and J lost 7, with 27 bases in between. Germline-derived CDR1 and CDR2 are SGDLS and YYNGEE. This CDR3 region has 18 residues. Sequencing was performed with immunoSEQ multiplex PCR; in TCRdb, only in-frame clones are kept and a portion is missing. This sample yields 85,000 to 90,000 clones, of which 96% are seen a single time; 0.78% belongs to the top ten. Material for sequencing was PBMCs. The chain couples TRBV9 to TRBJ2-1, with TRBD2 as a possible D gene (6 bases). The receptor was isolated from a man aged 18 to 30 in good health and CMV-seronegative. In DNA form, the CDR3 reads TGTGCCAGCAGCCAAAAACCGTATGGCGGGGCAAAAGCGAATGAGCAGTTCTTC. Its protein product is CASSQKPYGGAKANEQFF. The full variable domain, completed using reference TRBV9 and TRBJ2-1, is DSGVTQTPKHLITATGQRVTLRCSPRSGDLSVYWYQQSLDQGLQFLIQYYNGEERAKGNILERFSAQQFPDLHSELNLSSLELGDSALYFCASSQKPYGGAKANEQFFGPGTRLTVL.